What follows are 16 T cell receptor beta chains derived from one specimen sequenced in a study of cytomegalovirus exposure and HLA in healthy donors. PCR used 60 Vbeta primers and 13 Jbeta primers. Measured with immunoSEQ multiplex PCR; TCRdb has only the in-frame clones, and not every one. The table lists 170,000 or so clones, 80% of them singletons, with about 0.64% in the top ten. Sequenced sample: PBMCs. The receptors shown here come from a boy aged 10-17 years in good health and CMV-seronegative.

This clone was counted a single time. The chain uses TRBV7-6 and TRBJ2-2; D is perhaps TRBD2 (6 bases). The V end was cut by 4 bases, the J end by 4 bases, with 19 bases between. The CDR3 is 17 amino acids. Germline V CDR1 and CDR2: SGHVS, FNYEAQ. The CDR3 nucleotides read TGTGCCAGCAGCTCCTCCCGAGAGACTAGAAGCACCGGGGAGCTGTTTTTT. It encodes CASSSSRETRSTGELFF.

The chain has TRBV5-1 and TRBJ2-3, with a tentative D call TRBD1 (5 bases). With 8 bases removed from V and 4 bases from J, the gap between germline ends came to 20 bases. The CDR3 spans 15 residues. Per germline, CDR1 SGHRS and CDR2 YFSETQ. CDR3 region: CASREGASPPDTQYF. CDR3 DNA sequence: TGCGCCAGTCGAGAAGGGGCCTCTCCACCAGATACGCAGTATTTT.

V usage is TRBV6-1 and J usage is TRBJ1-1; TRBD1 aligns across 7 bases. Per the germline V gene, CDR1 is MNHNS and CDR2 is SASEGT. V shed 6 bases, J shed 2 bases, and the junction held 3 bases outside the gene matches. CDR3 length: 13 amino acids. The CDR3 loop is CASSTGVNTEAFF. CDR3 DNA sequence: TGTGCCAGCAGCACAGGGGTAAACACTGAAGCTTTCTTT.

The genes are TRBV6-8 and TRBJ2-5; D not resolved. The V and J ends lost 2 bases and 2 bases respectively, with 21 bases between them. Germline CDR1 reads MNHGY; CDR2 reads SAAAGT. The CDR3 is 18 residues long. In nucleotides, the CDR3 is TGTGCCAGCAGTTACACTGCGGCACCGAACGTTGGACAAGAGACCCAGTACTTC. Translating it yields CASSYTAAPNVGQETQYF.

The chain uses TRBV9 and TRBJ2-7, with D unclear. V gave up 0 bases and J gave up 5 bases, with 9 bases separating them. The CDR3 sequence is 13 residues long. Germline loops: CDR1 SGDLS, CDR2 YYNGEE. CDR3 loop: CASSVATGHEQYF. In nucleotides, the CDR3 is TGTGCCAGCAGCGTAGCTACTGGTCACGAGCAGTACTTC.

The chain links TRBV5-1 to TRBJ1-1; 8 bases fit TRBD1. Trimming removed 5 bases from V and 1 base from J; junction bases left unmatched: 7. Germline assignment: CDR1 SGHRS and CDR2 YFSETQ. The CDR3 runs 15 residues. In DNA form, the CDR3 reads TGCGCCAGCAGTAGAGGACAGGGCTCGAACACTGAAGCTTTCTTT. Its protein is CASSRGQGSNTEAFF.

This chain uses TRBV7-2 with TRBJ1-2; 7 nucleotides match TRBD1. J was trimmed by 5 bases and V by 1 base; bases with no gene match: 4. This CDR3 region has 14 residues. Germline lookup yields CDR1 SGHTA and CDR2 FQGNSA. DNA of the CDR3: TGTGCCAGCAGCTTAGGGGGACAGACATATGGCTACACCTTC. It yields the protein CASSLGGQTYGYTF.

The J gene is TRBJ1-2, the V gene TRBV9; 7 nucleotides match TRBD1. Trimming removed 0 bases from V and 4 bases from J; junction bases left unmatched: 9. Germline V gene sequence: CDR1 SGDLS, CDR2 YYNGEE. CDR3 length: 16 amino acids. CDR3 protein: CASSVDPRDSSYGYTF. CDR3 sequence (DNA): TGTGCCAGCAGCGTAGATCCTCGGGACAGTTCCTATGGCTACACCTTC.

The table lists this clone with a count of one. The genes are TRBV11-3 and TRBJ2-7; 7 bases map to TRBD1. Germline trimming cut 5 bases from V and 2 bases from J; bases unmatched to any gene: 6. CDR1 and CDR2 from the germline V gene are SGHNT and YENEEA. The CDR3 loop spans 14 amino acids. The CDR3 sequence is CASSPRTGPYEQYF. The CDR3 nucleotides are TGTGCCAGCAGCCCGAGGACAGGTCCCTACGAGCAGTACTTC.

This clone was observed a few times. The rearrangement links TRBV6-6 to TRBJ1-1; 8 bases are a match to TRBD1. The V gene's germline CDR1 is MNHNY and CDR2 SVGAGI (reference sequence). This CDR3 comprises 15 residues. The ends lost 6 bases at V and 11 bases at J; junction bases unmatched: 17. The CDR3 is CASRETTGAPEAAFF. In DNA, the CDR3 is TGTGCCAGCAGAGAGACGACAGGGGCGCCCGAGGCTGCTTTCTTT.

The chain recombines TRBV30 with TRBJ2-5, with TRBD2 matching 7 bases. Germline V gene lookup returns CDR1 GTSNPN and CDR2 SVGIG (reference sequence). The J segment lost 2 bases and the V segment lost 2 bases, leaving 2 bases of the junction unmatched. The CDR3 is made up of 13 amino acids. CDR3 coding DNA: TGTGCCTGGAGTCTGGGACTACAAGAGACCCAGTACTTC. This translates into CAWSLGLQETQYF.

CDR3 region: CASSQQGSRYTF. Here the CDR3 DNA reads TGTGCCAGCAGTCAACAGGGTTCCCGCTACACCTTC. The chain recombines TRBV6-1 with TRBJ1-2, with D possibly matching TRBD1 (6 bases). Germline values: CDR1 MNHNS, CDR2 SASEGT. V dropped 5 bases and J dropped 9 bases, with 13 bases sitting between them. The CDR3 sequence is 12 residues long.

This sequence joins TRBV6-5 and TRBJ2-7, with TRBD1 identical over 8 bases. The V segment lost 3 bases and the J segment 3 bases; nucleotides outside the gene matches: 1. The CDR3 totals 13 residues. The germline gives CDR1 MNHEY, CDR2 SVGAGI. CDR3 in amino acids: CASSYDRGYEQYF. CDR3 bases: TGTGCCAGCAGTTATGACAGGGGCTACGAGCAGTACTTC.

This clone was seen just once. V is TRBV5-1 and J is TRBJ2-1; 9 bases are a match to TRBD1. CDR3 length: 15 residues. Trimming removed 3 bases from V and 8 bases from J; junction bases left unmatched: 9. The germline V gene encodes CDR1 SGHRS and CDR2 YFSETQ. As DNA, the CDR3 is TGCGCCAGCAGCTCCTTGACAGGGGGTCAGCATGAGCAGTTCTTC. Translating gives CASSSLTGGQHEQFF.

This chain joins TRBV28 and TRBJ1-1, with 8 nucleotides matching TRBD1. The J segment lost 1 base and the V segment lost 5 bases, leaving 3 bases of the junction unmatched. The CDR3 runs to 14 residues. Germline assignment: CDR1 MDHEN and CDR2 SYDVKM. The CDR3 nucleotides read TGTGCCAGCAGTGCCGGGACAGGGAACACTGAAGCTTTCTTT. Translated, it gives CASSAGTGNTEAFF.

The chain combines TRBV10-2 with TRBJ2-5; TRBD1 agrees at 9 bases. Looked up from germline, CDR1 is WSHSY and CDR2 is SAAADI. With V trimmed by 8 bases and J by 4 bases, 2 bases remained unmatched. CDR3 size: 12 residues. Here the CDR3 reads CASSDRGETQYF. CDR3 nucleotide sequence: TGCGCCAGCTCGGACAGGGGAGAGACCCAGTACTTC.